The T cell receptor (beta chain) under discussion was sequenced for a study of blood T cell repertoires in COVID-19. Study-level information: Researchers got acute and convalescent COVID-19 samples from the United States, Italy and Spain. T cells, B-cell-depleted T cells, or PBMCs provided the cDNA or gDNA that served as material.

Germline V gene lookup returns CDR1 SEHNR and CDR2 FQNEAQ (reference sequence). The CDR3 extends over 15 amino acids. Deletions cut 4 bases from V and 7 bases from J, with 19 bases between. Followed over time, Seattle patients had been enrolled while infection was active. Original analysis: Reference gene primers were amplified, and this amplification served to estimate nucleated cell counts. The assay was immunoSEQ multiplex PCR, and TCRdb's table has in-frame clones only and misses some. V and J calls and clone size come straight from that table; D and trimming were deduced from the DNA. Here the sample spans approximately 480,000 clones, 89% being singletons.

The TCR comes from a young man with COVID-19, enrolled during active disease. The J gene is TRBJ2-5, the V gene TRBV7-9; a possible D gene is TRBD2 (5 bases). The specimen sequenced was peripheral blood. As DNA, the CDR3 is TGTGCCAGCAGCTCCTCTAGCCCAGGTTTAGGGACCCAGTACTTC. Protein: CASSSSSPGLGTQYF.